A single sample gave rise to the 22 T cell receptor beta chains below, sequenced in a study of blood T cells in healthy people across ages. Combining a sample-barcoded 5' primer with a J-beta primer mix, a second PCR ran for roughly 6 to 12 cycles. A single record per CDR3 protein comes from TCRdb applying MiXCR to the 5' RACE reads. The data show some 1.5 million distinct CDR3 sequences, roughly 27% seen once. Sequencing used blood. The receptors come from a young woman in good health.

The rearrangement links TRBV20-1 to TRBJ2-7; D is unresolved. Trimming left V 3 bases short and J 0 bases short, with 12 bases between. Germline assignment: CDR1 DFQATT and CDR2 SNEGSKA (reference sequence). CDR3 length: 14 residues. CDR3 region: CSARGHPLSYEQYF. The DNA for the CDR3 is TGCAGTGCTAGGGGTCACCCCCTCTCCTACGAGCAGTACTTC.

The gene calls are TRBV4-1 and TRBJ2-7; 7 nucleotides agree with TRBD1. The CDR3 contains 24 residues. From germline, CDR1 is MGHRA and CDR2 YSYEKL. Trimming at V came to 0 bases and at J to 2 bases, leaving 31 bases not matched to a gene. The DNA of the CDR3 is TGCGCCAGCAGCCAAGACCTCCCCCCCCTAGGATTACAGGGGATAAGGGGATGGGCCTACGAGCAGTACTTC. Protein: CASSQDLPPLGLQGIRGWAYEQYF.

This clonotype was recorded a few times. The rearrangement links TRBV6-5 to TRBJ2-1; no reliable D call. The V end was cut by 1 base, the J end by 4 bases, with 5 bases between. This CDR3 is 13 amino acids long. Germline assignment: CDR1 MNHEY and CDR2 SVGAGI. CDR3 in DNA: TGTGCCAGCAGTTACTTTGGGTACAATGAGCAGTTCTTC. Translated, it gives CASSYFGYNEQFF.

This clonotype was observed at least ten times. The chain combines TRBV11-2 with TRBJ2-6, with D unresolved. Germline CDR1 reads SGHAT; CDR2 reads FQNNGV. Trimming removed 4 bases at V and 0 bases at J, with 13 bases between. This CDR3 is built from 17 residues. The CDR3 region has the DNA TGTGCCAGCAGCTCCGTGGGCGTTAGCTCTGGGGCCAACGTCCTGACTTTC. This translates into CASSSVGVSSGANVLTF.

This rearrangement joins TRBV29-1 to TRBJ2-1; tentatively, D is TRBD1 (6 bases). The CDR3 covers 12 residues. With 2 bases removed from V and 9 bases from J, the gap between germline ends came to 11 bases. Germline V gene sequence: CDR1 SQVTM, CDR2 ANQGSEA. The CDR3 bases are TGCAGCGTTGAAAGGACAGCCGGTGAGCAGTTCTTC. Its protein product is CSVERTAGEQFF.

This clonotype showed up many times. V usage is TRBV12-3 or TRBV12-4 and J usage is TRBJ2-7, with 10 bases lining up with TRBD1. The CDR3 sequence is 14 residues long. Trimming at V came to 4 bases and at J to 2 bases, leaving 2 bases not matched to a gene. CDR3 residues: CASSSGTGAYEQYF. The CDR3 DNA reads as TGTGCCAGCAGTTCCGGGACAGGGGCCTACGAGCAGTACTTC.

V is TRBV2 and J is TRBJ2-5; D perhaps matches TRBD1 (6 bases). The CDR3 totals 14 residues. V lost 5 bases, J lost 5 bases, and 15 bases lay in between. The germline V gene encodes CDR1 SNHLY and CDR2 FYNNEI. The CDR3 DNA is TGTGCCAGCAGTCTGGAAGGGGACAAGGAGACCCAGTACTTC. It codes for CASSLEGDKETQYF.

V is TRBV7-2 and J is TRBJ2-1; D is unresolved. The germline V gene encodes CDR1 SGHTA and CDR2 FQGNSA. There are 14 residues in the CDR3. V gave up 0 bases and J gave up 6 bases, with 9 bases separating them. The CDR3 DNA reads TGTGCCAGCAGCTTAGCGGGTGACCTCAATGAGCAGTTCTTC. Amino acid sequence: CASSLAGDLNEQFF.

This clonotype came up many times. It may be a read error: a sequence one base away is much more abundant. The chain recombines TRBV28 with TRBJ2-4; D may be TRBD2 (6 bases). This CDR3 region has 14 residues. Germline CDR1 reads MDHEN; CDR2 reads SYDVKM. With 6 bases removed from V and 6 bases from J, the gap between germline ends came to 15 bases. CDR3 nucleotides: TGTGCCAGCAGCCTCGGGGACTCCAGAAACATTCAGTACTTC. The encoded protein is CASSLGDSRNIQYF. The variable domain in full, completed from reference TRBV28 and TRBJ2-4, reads DVKVTQSSRYLVKRTGEKVFLECVQDMDHENMFWYRQDPGLGLRLIYFSYDVKMKEKGDIPEGYSVSREKKERFSLILESASTNQTSMYLCASSLGDSRNIQYFGAGTRLSVL.

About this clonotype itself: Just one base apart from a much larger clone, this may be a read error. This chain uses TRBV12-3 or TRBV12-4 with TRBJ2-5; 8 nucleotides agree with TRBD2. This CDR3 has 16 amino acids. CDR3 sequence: CTSRYPELAGQETQYF. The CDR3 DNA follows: TGTACCAGCAGGTACCCAGAATTAGCGGGGCAAGAGACCCAGTACTTC.

The CDR3 spells CASSGRSTVSYEQYF. For the CDR3, the DNA is TGTGCCAGCAGCGGCCGTTCTACTGTTTCCTACGAGCAGTACTTC. The rearrangement uses TRBV5-5 and TRBJ2-7; D call uncertain. The CDR3 length is 15 residues. V was trimmed by 4 bases and J by 1 base, leaving 15 bases between them. Germline CDR1 is SGHKS and CDR2 is YYEKEE (reference sequence).

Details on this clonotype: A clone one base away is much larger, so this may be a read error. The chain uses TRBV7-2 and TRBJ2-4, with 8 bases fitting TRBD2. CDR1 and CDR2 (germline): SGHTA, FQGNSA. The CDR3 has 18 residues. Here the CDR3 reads CASSLGGASGLAKNVQYF. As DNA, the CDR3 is TGTGCCAGCAGCTTAGGTGGGGCTAGCGGACTAGCCAAAAACGTTCAGTACTTC.

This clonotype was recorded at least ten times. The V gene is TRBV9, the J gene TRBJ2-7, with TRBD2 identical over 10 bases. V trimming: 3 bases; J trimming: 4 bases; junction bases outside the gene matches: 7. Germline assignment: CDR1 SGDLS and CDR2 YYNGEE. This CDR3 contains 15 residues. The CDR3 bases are TGTGCCAGCAGCGCATCTAGCGGGGGAGTGTACGAGCAGTACTTC. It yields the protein CASSASSGGVYEQYF. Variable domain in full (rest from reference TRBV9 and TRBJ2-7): DSGVTQTPKHLITATGQRVTLRCSPRSGDLSVYWYQQSLDQGLQFLIQYYNGEERAKGNILERFSAQQFPDLHSELNLSSLELGDSALYFCASSASSGGVYEQYFGPGTRLTVT.

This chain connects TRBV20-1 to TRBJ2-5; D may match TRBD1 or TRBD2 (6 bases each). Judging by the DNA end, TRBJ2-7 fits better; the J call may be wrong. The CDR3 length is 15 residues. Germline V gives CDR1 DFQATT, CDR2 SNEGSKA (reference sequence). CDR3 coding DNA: TGCAGTGCTAGAGGGGCCCGGCAGGGGAGGTCCGAGCAGTACTTC. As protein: CSARGARQGRSEQYF.

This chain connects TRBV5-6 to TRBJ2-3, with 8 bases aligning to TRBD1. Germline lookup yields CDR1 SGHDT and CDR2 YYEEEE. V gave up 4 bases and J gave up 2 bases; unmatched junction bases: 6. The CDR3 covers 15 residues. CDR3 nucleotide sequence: TGTGCCAGCAGCCCGGACAGGGATCTCACAGATACGCAGTATTTT. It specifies CASSPDRDLTDTQYF.

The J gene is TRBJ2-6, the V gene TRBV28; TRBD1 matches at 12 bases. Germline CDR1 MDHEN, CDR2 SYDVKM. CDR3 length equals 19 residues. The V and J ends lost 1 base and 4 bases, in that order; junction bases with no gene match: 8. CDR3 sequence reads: CASSLLRGTGGPGANVLTF. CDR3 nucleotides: TGTGCCAGCAGTTTATTAAGAGGGACAGGGGGCCCCGGGGCCAACGTCCTGACTTTC.

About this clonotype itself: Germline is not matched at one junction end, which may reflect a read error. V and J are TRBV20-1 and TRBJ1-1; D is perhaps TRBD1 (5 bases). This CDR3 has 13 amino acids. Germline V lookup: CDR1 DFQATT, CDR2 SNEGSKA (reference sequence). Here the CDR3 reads CSAHMGPNTEDFF. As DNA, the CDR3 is TGCAGTGCTCATATGGGACCGAACACTGAAGATTTCTTT.

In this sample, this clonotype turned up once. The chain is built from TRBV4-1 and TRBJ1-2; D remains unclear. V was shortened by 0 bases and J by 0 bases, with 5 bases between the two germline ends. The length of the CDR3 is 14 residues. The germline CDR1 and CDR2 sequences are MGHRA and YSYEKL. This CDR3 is CASSQETSNYGYTF. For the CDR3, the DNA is TGCGCCAGCAGCCAAGAAACGTCTAACTATGGCTACACCTTC.

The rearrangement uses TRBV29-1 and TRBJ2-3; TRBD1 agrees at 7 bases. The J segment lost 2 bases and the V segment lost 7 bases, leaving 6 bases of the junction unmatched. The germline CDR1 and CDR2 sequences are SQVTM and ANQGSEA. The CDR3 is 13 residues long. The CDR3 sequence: CSAATGNTDTQYF. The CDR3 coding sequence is TGCAGCGCAGCGACAGGGAACACAGATACGCAGTATTTT.

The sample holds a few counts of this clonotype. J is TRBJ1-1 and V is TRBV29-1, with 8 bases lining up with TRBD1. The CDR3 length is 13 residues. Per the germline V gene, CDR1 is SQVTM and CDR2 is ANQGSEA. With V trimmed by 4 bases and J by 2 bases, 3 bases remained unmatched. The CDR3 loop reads CSVVDRVNTEAFF. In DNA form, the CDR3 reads TGCAGCGTTGTGGACAGGGTAAACACTGAAGCTTTCTTT.

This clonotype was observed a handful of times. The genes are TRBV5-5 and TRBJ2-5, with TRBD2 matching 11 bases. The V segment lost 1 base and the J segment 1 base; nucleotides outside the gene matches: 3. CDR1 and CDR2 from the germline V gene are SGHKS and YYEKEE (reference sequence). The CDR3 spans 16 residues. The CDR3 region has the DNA TGTGCCAGCAGCTTGTTTCTAGCGGGGGGCCAAGAGACCCAGTACTTC. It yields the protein CASSLFLAGGQETQYF.

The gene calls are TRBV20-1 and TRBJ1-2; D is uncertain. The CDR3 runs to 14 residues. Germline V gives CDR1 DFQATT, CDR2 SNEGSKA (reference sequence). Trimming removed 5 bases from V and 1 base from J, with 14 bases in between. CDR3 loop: CSASTSQINYGYTF. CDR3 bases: TGCAGTGCTTCTACCTCTCAGATTAACTATGGCTACACCTTC.